Listed below are T cell receptor beta chains from one sample, sequenced in a study of shared clonotypes between healthy human individuals. Using immunoSEQ multiplex PCR, the repertoire was profiled, and TCRdb retains in-frame clones only, with some absent. The sample shows 1,400,000 or so clones, 98% to 99% of them seen only once. Sequencing used naive CD4+ T cells sorted from blood. Receptors originate from a man aged 25-45 years in good health. The CDR3 runs from the conserved cysteine through the conserved F or W. The D gene is left open where the match is weak. The size of a clone is reported for some rows only, either as once, few or many, or as a class for expanded clones.

19	once	TRBV2	TRBJ2-2	-	CASSEGRARDSQNTGELFF	TGTGCCAGCAGTGAAGGACGGGCGCGGGACAGCCAGAACACCGGGGAGCTGTTTTTT
15	-	TRBV28	TRBJ2-7	TRBD2	CASRGGIAGGNEQYF	TGTGCCAGCAGGGGGGGGATAGCGGGAGGTAACGAGCAGTACTTC
14	-	TRBV27	TRBJ2-7	-	CASSLLSGNYEQYF	TGTGCCAGCAGTTTATTATCCGGAAACTACGAGCAGTACTTC
12	-	TRBV29-1	TRBJ2-7	-	CSVGPPGYEQYF	TGCAGCGTCGGCCCTCCCGGCTACGAGCAGTACTTC
14	-	TRBV10-3	TRBJ2-1	-	CAISESRTTNEQFF	TGTGCCATCAGTGAGTCAAGGACGACAAATGAGCAGTTCTTC
15	-	TRBV5-5	TRBJ2-7	TRBD2	CASSTGLAGVGEQYF	TGTGCCAGCAGCACCGGACTAGCGGGAGTGGGGGAGCAGTACTTC
12	once	TRBV6-6	TRBJ1-1	-	CASGYTNTEAFF	TGTGCCAGCGGCTACACGAACACTGAAGCTTTCTTT
13	-	TRBV7-9	TRBJ1-1	TRBD1	CASSWRDSTEAFF	TGTGCCAGCAGCTGGCGGGACAGCACTGAAGCTTTCTTT
14	-	TRBV5-6	TRBJ1-3	-	CASSLWQAGNTIYF	TGTGCCAGCAGCTTGTGGCAGGCTGGAAACACCATATATTTT
14	-	TRBV21-1	TRBJ2-7	-	CASSNFYGGWEQYF	TGTGCCAGCAGCAACTTCTACGGCGGTTGGGAGCAGTACTTC
18	-	TRBV29-1	TRBJ2-7	-	CSVEGFRGGSGTGYEQYF	TGCAGCGTTGAAGGTTTCAGGGGGGGTAGCGGGACTGGTTACGAGCAGTACTTC
16	-	TRBV4-3	TRBJ1-4	-	CASSYAGRLDDEKLFF	TGCGCCAGCAGCTATGCCGGGAGACTCGACGATGAAAAACTGTTTTTT
15	-	TRBV5-5	TRBJ2-7	TRBD1	CASSLGVRGFYEQYF	TGTGCCAGCAGCTTGGGTGTCAGGGGGTTCTACGAGCAGTACTTC
13	-	TRBV4-3	TRBJ2-7	-	CASSQDHGYEQYF	TGCGCCAGCAGCCAAGATCACGGGTACGAGCAGTACTTC
14	once	TRBV9	TRBJ1-2	-	CASSSWLGGYGYTF	TGTGCCAGCAGCTCGTGGTTGGGGGGCTATGGCTACACCTTC
14	-	TRBV6-6	TRBJ1-1	TRBD1	CATYGQGLDTEAFF	TGTGCGACCTACGGACAGGGTCTAGACACTGAAGCTTTCTTT
16	-	TRBV6-1	TRBJ2-3	TRBD2	CASSDRREWRTDTQYF	TGTGCCAGCAGTGATCGGCGGGAGTGGCGCACAGATACGCAGTATTTT
18	-	TRBV2	TRBJ2-7	-	CASSEWGGGGALLPEQYF	TGTGCCAGCAGTGAATGGGGAGGAGGGGGAGCTCTGCTCCCCGAGCAGTACTTC
14	-	TRBV6-1	TRBJ2-1	-	CASNEDSSYNEQFF	TGTGCCAGCAACGAGGACAGCTCCTACAATGAGCAGTTCTTC
13	-	TRBV7-9	TRBJ2-1	-	CASSPGIYNEQFF	TGTGCCAGCAGCCCCGGGATTTACAATGAGCAGTTCTTC
13	-	TRBV4-3	TRBJ1-1	TRBD1	CASSQGQGTEAFF	TGCGCCAGCAGCCAAGGACAGGGTACTGAAGCTTTCTTT
16	-	TRBV7-9	TRBJ2-5	TRBD2	CASSLGGLAGGETQYF	TGTGCCAGCAGCTTAGGGGGACTAGCGGGAGGAGAGACCCAGTACTTC
17	-	TRBV7-6	TRBJ1-2	-	CASSLGQFDIANYGYTF	TGTGCCAGCAGCTTAGGACAGTTCGATATAGCTAACTATGGCTACACCTTC
15	-	TRBV5-5	TRBJ2-7	TRBD1	CASSFDRGLDYEQYF	TGTGCCAGCAGCTTTGACAGGGGGTTAGACTACGAGCAGTACTTC
13	-	TRBV6-5	TRBJ1-5	-	CASQQGSNQPQHF	TGTGCCAGCCAACAGGGTAGCAATCAGCCCCAGCATTTT
16	-	TRBV6-6	TRBJ2-5	TRBD2	CASSYSPGRDQETQYF	TGTGCCAGCAGTTATTCTCCCGGGAGGGACCAAGAGACCCAGTACTTC
13	-	TRBV4-3	TRBJ2-1	-	CASSQGVYNEQFF	TGCGCCAGCAGCCAAGGAGTTTACAATGAGCAGTTCTTC
15	-	TRBV6-5	TRBJ1-5	-	CASSYAQGSNQPQHF	TGTGCCAGCAGTTACGCTCAGGGTAGCAATCAGCCCCAGCATTTT
13	-	TRBV7-3	TRBJ1-1	-	CASSLSSNTEAFF	TGTGCCAGCAGCTTATCTTCGAACACTGAAGCTTTCTTT
16	once	TRBV5-6	TRBJ1-2	-	CASSWRPGLLFDGYTF	TGTGCCAGCAGCTGGAGGCCGGGACTGCTTTTCGATGGCTACACCTTC
16	-	TRBV5-4	TRBJ2-6	TRBD1	CASSDRGQNGANVLTF	TGTGCCAGCAGCGACAGGGGGCAGAATGGGGCCAACGTCCTGACTTTC
15	-	TRBV7-9	TRBJ2-7	TRBD1	CASSPGRGQRYEQYF	TGTGCCAGCAGCCCAGGTCGGGGACAGAGATACGAGCAGTACTTC
13	-	TRBV14	TRBJ1-1	-	CASSSDLNTEAFF	TGTGCCAGCAGCTCGGACCTGAACACTGAAGCTTTCTTT
14	-	TRBV5-4	TRBJ2-3	TRBD1	CASSYGTGVGGPYF	TGTGCCAGCAGTTACGGGACAGGGGTAGGGGGTCCGTATTTT
15	-	TRBV19	TRBJ2-2	TRBD2	CASSFSGGNTGELFF	TGTGCCAGTAGCTTTAGCGGGGGGAACACCGGGGAGCTGTTTTTT
15	-	TRBV18	TRBJ2-2	-	CASSPTMEGTGELFF	TGTGCCAGCTCACCAACAATGGAAGGGACCGGGGAGCTGTTTTTT
11	few	TRBV5-1	TRBJ2-7	-	CASSLDYEQYF	TGCGCCAGCAGCTTGGATTACGAGCAGTACTTC
14	-	TRBV28	TRBJ1-2	-	CASSLLGGFSGYTF	TGTGCCAGCAGTTTATTGGGGGGGTTTAGTGGCTACACCTTC
15	-	TRBV7-8	TRBJ2-3	-	CASSYTGPSTDTQYF	TGTGCCAGCAGCTATACCGGGCCCAGCACAGATACGCAGTATTTT
16	-	TRBV15	TRBJ1-5	-	CATSRDQPRAEQPQHF	TGTGCCACCAGCAGAGATCAGCCCAGGGCTGAACAGCCCCAGCATTTT
12	-	TRBV16	TRBJ2-1	TRBD1	CASSPRGRALFF	TGTGCCAGCAGCCCCAGGGGGCGCGCTCTGTTCTTC
12	-	TRBV5-4	TRBJ1-1	-	CASSWEEGEAFF	TGTGCCAGCAGCTGGGAGGAGGGTGAAGCTTTCTTT
15	-	TRBV5-5	TRBJ1-2	-	CASSKGQPANYGYTF	TGTGCCAGCAGCAAGGGACAACCAGCTAACTATGGCTACACCTTC
16	-	TRBV9	TRBJ2-1	TRBD1	CASSLYGTGFDNEQFF	TGTGCCAGCAGCTTGTACGGGACAGGGTTTGACAATGAGCAGTTCTTC
13	-	TRBV6-1	TRBJ2-7	TRBD1	CASSGRQGYEQYF	TGTGCCAGCAGTGGCCGACAGGGCTACGAGCAGTACTTC
18	-	TRBV5-4	TRBJ2-2	TRBD1	CASSSRTGRPLNTGELFF	TGTGCCAGCAGCAGTCGGACAGGGAGGCCTTTAAACACCGGGGAGCTGTTTTTT